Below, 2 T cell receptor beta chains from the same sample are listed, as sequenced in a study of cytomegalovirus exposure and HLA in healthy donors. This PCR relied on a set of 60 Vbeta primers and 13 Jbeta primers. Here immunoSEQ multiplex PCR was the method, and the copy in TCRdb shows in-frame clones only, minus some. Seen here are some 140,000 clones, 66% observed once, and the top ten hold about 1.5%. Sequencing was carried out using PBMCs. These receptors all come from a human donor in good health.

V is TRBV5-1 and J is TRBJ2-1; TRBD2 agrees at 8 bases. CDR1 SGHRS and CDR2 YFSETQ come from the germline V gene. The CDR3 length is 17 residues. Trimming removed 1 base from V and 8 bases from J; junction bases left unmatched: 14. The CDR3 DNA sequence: TGCGCCAGCAGCTTGCAAGCCGGGACTAGTGGGGTCTATGAGCAGTTCTTC. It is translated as CASSLQAGTSGVYEQFF. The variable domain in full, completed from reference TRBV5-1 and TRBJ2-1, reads KAGVTQTPRYLIKTRGQQVTLSCSPISGHRSVSWYQQTPGQGLQFLFEYFSETQRNKGNFPGRFSGRQFSNSRSEMNVSTLELGDSALYLCASSLQAGTSGVYEQFFGPGTRLTVL.

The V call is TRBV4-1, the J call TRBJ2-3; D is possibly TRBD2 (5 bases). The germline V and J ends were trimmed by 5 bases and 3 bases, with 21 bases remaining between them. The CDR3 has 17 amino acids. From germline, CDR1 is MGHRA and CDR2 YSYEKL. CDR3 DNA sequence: TGCGCCAGCAGCGGAAGTGTGGGGATGAGAGGGACAGATACGCAGTATTTT. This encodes CASSGSVGMRGTDTQYF.